The entry below gives a single T cell receptor (beta chain) sequence along with its context. Its antigen is undetermined. Sequencing used immunoSEQ multiplex PCR; TCRdb keeps in-frame clones, though not all of them. The sample shows 65,000 to 80,000 clones, 84% of them seen only once. Sampled blood was obtained at baseline, cycle 4 day 1, and cycle 7 day 1. The data originate from a study of OX40 agonist ivuxolimab in advanced cancers. Points from the study as a whole: By week 6 at 0.1 to 3.0 mg/kg, blood CD4+ and CD8+ T cells had expanded clonally.

CDR3 size: 15 residues. Germline lookup yields CDR1 MNHNY and CDR2 SVGAGI (reference sequence). J lost 4 bases, V lost 0 bases, and 0 bases had no gene match. This sequence joins TRBV6-6 and TRBJ2-1; 10 bases align to TRBD2. The sample was CD4+ or CD8+ T cells sorted from blood, taken in a trial of the OX40 agonist ivuxolimab. This receptor was taken from an adult with an advanced solid tumor such as melanoma, head and neck, liver or kidney cancer. CDR3 DNA: TGTGCCAGCAGTTACTCTAGCGGGGGGTACAATGAGCAGTTCTTC. It encodes CASSYSSGGYNEQFF.